One and the same sample provided the 32 T cell receptor beta chains below, sequenced in a study of T cell changes during pregnancy in multiple sclerosis. TCRdb's table, derived via immunoSEQ multiplex PCR, lists solely in-frame clones and lacks some. The data hold about 45,000 clones, with approximately 90% observed a single time. Source: CD8+ T cells from peripheral blood mononuclear cells, taken in the second trimester of pregnancy. These TCRs come from a female donor with multiple sclerosis, enrolled in a pregnancy study.

The chain links TRBV10-3 to TRBJ1-2; maybe TRBD1 (5 bases). The CDR3 has 13 residues. CDR1 is ENHRY and CDR2 is SYGVKD in the germline V gene. V gave up 2 bases and J gave up 4 bases, with 8 bases separating them. CDR3: CAISEGASYGYTF. The CDR3, as DNA: TGTGCCATCAGTGAGGGGGCTAGCTATGGCTACACCTTC.

The rearrangement joins TRBV9 to TRBJ1-1; D is unresolved. This CDR3 contains 15 residues. CDR1 SGDLS and CDR2 YYNGEE come from the germline V gene. V lost 0 bases and J 0 bases, leaving 9 bases between the germline ends. The CDR3 spells CASSVGPQVNTEAFF. CDR3 DNA sequence: TGTGCCAGCAGCGTAGGGCCGCAAGTGAACACTGAAGCTTTCTTT.

The V and J genes are TRBV9 and TRBJ1-1; 7 bases align to TRBD1. The CDR3 consists of 13 residues. V lost 9 bases and J lost 2; bases outside the gene matches: 7. Germline CDR1 SGDLS, CDR2 YYNGEE. The CDR3 DNA follows: TGTGCCACCTCGACAGGGAGTAACACTGAAGCTTTCTTT. Translated, it gives CATSTGSNTEAFF.

This chain connects TRBV7-6 to TRBJ1-1; 10 bases map to TRBD1. The CDR3 runs 19 residues. After removal of 0 bases from V and 3 bases from J, the junction contained 13 bases not matched to a gene. Germline CDR1 SGHVS, CDR2 FNYEAQ. The CDR3 sequence: CASSLALDRGPSFDTEAFF. CDR3 in DNA: TGTGCCAGCAGCTTAGCGTTAGACAGGGGGCCTTCGTTCGACACTGAAGCTTTCTTT.

This chain connects TRBV7-8 to TRBJ2-1; maybe TRBD1 (5 bases). V was pared by 5 bases and J by 1 base, with 24 bases between. The CDR3 sequence is 19 residues long. Looked up from germline, CDR1 is SGHVS and CDR2 is FQNEAQ. DNA of the CDR3: TGTGCCAGCAGCCTCCCTGCAGGGCCGATAGTAGGGTCCTACAATGAGCAGTTCTTC. This encodes CASSLPAGPIVGSYNEQFF.

The CDR3 nucleotides are TGTGCCAGCAGCTTATGGACAACTGAAGCTTTCTTT. It specifies CASSLWTTEAFF. The chain combines TRBV7-8 with TRBJ1-1; perhaps TRBD1 as D (5 bases). Germline loops: CDR1 SGHVS, CDR2 FQNEAQ. This CDR3 contains 12 residues. V was pared by 2 bases and J by 5 bases, with 6 bases between. The full variable domain, rest sourced from reference TRBV7-8 and TRBJ1-1, is GAGVSQSPRYKVAKRGQDVALRCDPISGHVSLFWYQQALGQGPEFLTYFQNEAQLDKSGLPSDRFFAERPEGSVSTLKIQRTQQEDSAVYLCASSLWTTEAFFGQGTRLTVV.

This CDR3 reads CASSVFAGEGETQYF. The CDR3 DNA sequence: TGTGCCAGCAGTGTGTTCGCGGGTGAGGGAGAGACCCAGTACTTC. The chain joins TRBV6-4 to TRBJ2-5; TRBD2 might be the D (5 bases). CDR3 size: 15 residues. Trimming stripped 4 bases from V and 4 bases from J, with 16 bases between. Looked up from germline, CDR1 is MRHNA and CDR2 is SNTAGT.

The rearrangement uses TRBV7-9 and TRBJ1-4; TRBD1 matches 7 bases. Germline V gene data show CDR1 as SEHNR and CDR2 as FQNEAQ (reference sequence). After removal of 4 bases from V and 8 bases from J, the junction contained 13 bases not matched to a gene. CDR3 size: 16 residues. CDR3 sequence: CASSSKGQERLEKLFF. In nucleotides, the CDR3 is TGTGCCAGCAGCTCCAAAGGACAGGAGAGGTTAGAAAAACTGTTTTTT.

The chain recombines TRBV6-4 with TRBJ2-3; 8 positions agree with TRBD2. The CDR3 totals 15 residues. Germline loops: CDR1 MRHNA, CDR2 SNTAGT. Trimming cost V 3 bases and J 1 base; bases outside gene matches: 3. The CDR3 loop is CASSEGRGGTDTQYF. Written as DNA, the CDR3 is TGTGCCAGCAGTGAGGGGCGGGGGGGCACAGATACGCAGTATTTT.

V is TRBV4-3 and J is TRBJ2-1; D might be TRBD2 (6 bases). V lost 0 bases and J lost 9, with 9 bases in between. There are 13 residues in the CDR3. Germline V gene lookup returns CDR1 LGHNA and CDR2 YSLEER. Here the CDR3 reads CASSQEWGGEQFF. The CDR3 nucleotides are TGCGCCAGCAGCCAAGAGTGGGGAGGTGAGCAGTTCTTC.

This chain connects TRBV4-3 to TRBJ1-1, with 7 bases that match TRBD1. V gave up 0 bases and J gave up 5 bases; unmatched junction bases: 6. This CDR3 is 15 amino acids long. Per the germline V gene, CDR1 is LGHNA and CDR2 is YSLEER. The CDR3 nucleotides read TGCGCCAGCAGCCAAGAAACAGGGGTAGATACTGAAGCTTTCTTT. Its translation is CASSQETGVDTEAFF.

The chain links TRBV9 to TRBJ2-1, with 9 bases that match TRBD2. J was trimmed by 2 bases and V by 0 bases; bases with no gene match: 0. Germline CDR1 SGDLS, CDR2 YYNGEE. CDR3 length: 15 residues. The CDR3 protein is CASSVASGAYNEQFF. The CDR3 bases are TGTGCCAGCAGCGTAGCTAGCGGGGCCTACAATGAGCAGTTCTTC.

The rearrangement uses TRBV28 and TRBJ1-1; the D gene is possibly TRBD1 (6 bases). Trimming pared 2 bases from V and 0 bases from J, leaving 13 bases between. There are 16 residues in the CDR3. Per the germline V gene, CDR1 is MDHEN and CDR2 is SYDVKM. The CDR3 region has the DNA TGTGCCAGCAGTTTACTCCAGGGACACATGAACACTGAAGCTTTCTTT. Protein: CASSLLQGHMNTEAFF.

The V and J genes are TRBV9 and TRBJ2-1; a possible D gene is TRBD2 (7 bases). Trimming removed 7 bases at V and 12 bases at J, with 23 bases between. This CDR3 is built from 14 residues. Germline V lookup: CDR1 SGDLS, CDR2 YYNGEE. CDR3 residues: CASGGGGTPVGQFF. The CDR3, as DNA: TGTGCCAGCGGAGGGGGAGGGACACCCGTAGGGCAGTTCTTC.

This chain links TRBV7-8 with TRBJ2-1; 13 bases are shared with TRBD2. With V trimmed by 1 base and J by 9 bases, 6 bases remained unmatched. The length of the CDR3 is 16 residues. CDR1 and CDR2 from the germline V gene are SGHVS and FQNEAQ. DNA for the CDR3: TGTGCCAGCAGCTTAGAACTAGCGGGGGGGCTGAGTGAGCAGTTCTTC. Translation: CASSLELAGGLSEQFF.

The chain combines TRBV2 with TRBJ2-3; 7 nucleotides line up with TRBD1. Trimming removed 2 bases from V and 0 bases from J; junction bases left unmatched: 11. This CDR3 comprises 18 residues. Germline values: CDR1 SNHLY, CDR2 FYNNEI. DNA of the CDR3: TGTGCCAGCAGTGAACTGGGGACAGTCACCTTTAGCACAGATACGCAGTATTTT. Translated: CASSELGTVTFSTDTQYF.

The chain employs TRBV10-3 and TRBJ2-7, with 8 bases lining up with TRBD2. This CDR3 region has 14 residues. Germline V gene data show CDR1 as ENHRY and CDR2 as SYGVKD. J was trimmed by 2 bases and V by 4 bases; bases with no gene match: 4. CDR3 sequence (DNA): TGTGCCATCAGTGTGAGCGGGGGTACCTACGAGCAGTACTTC. Translated: CAISVSGGTYEQYF.

The chain carries TRBV9 and TRBJ1-2, with D perhaps TRBD1 (6 bases). Trimming cost V 4 bases and J 3 bases, with 13 bases left between them. Germline values: CDR1 SGDLS, CDR2 YYNGEE. The CDR3 is 14 amino acids. DNA of the CDR3: TGTGCCAGCAGCCCCAGAGGGGGGGACTATGGCTACACCTTC. The encoded protein is CASSPRGGDYGYTF.

V is TRBV7-6 and J is TRBJ2-3, with D uncertain. V was clipped by 1 base and J by 8 bases, with 10 bases between them. The CDR3 extends over 13 amino acids. In germline, CDR1 is SGHVS, CDR2 FNYEAQ. The CDR3, as DNA: TGTGCCAGCAGCTTAGATCACACGCTTACGCAGTATTTT. Amino acids: CASSLDHTLTQYF.

The V gene is TRBV5-6, the J gene TRBJ2-7, with D possibly being TRBD1 (6 bases). V lost 5 bases to trimming and J lost 4 bases, with 10 bases between them. The CDR3 loop spans 12 amino acids. Germline V gene data show CDR1 as SGHDT and CDR2 as YYEEEE. The CDR3 DNA reads as TGTGCCAGCAGTTCAGGGGCATACGAGCAGTACTTC. Translated, it gives CASSSGAYEQYF.

V usage is TRBV9 and J usage is TRBJ2-2; TRBD2 matches at 7 bases. Germline lookup yields CDR1 SGDLS and CDR2 YYNGEE. With V trimmed by 3 bases and J by 6 bases, 14 bases remained unmatched. CDR3 length: 17 amino acids. As DNA, the CDR3 is TGTGCCAGCAGCGAGGGGAGGGGCCCTAATAGGTCCGGGGAGCTGTTTTTT. Amino acids: CASSEGRGPNRSGELFF.

The chain combines TRBV15 with TRBJ1-4; no firm D call. The CDR3 extends over 15 amino acids. Germline lookup yields CDR1 LNHNV and CDR2 YYDKDF (reference sequence). V was trimmed by 1 base and J by 4 bases, leaving 10 bases between them. The CDR3 loop is CATSRVTALNEKLFF. The CDR3, as DNA: TGTGCCACCAGCAGAGTCACAGCTCTTAATGAAAAACTGTTTTTT.

The genes are TRBV9 and TRBJ2-5; D unclear. CDR3 length: 15 residues. V lost 3 bases and J lost 0, with 12 bases in between. The germline V gene has CDR1 SGDLS and CDR2 YYNGEE. Written as DNA, the CDR3 is TGTGCCAGCAGCGCTCTCGCTACGTACCAAGAGACCCAGTACTTC. Encoded protein: CASSALATYQETQYF.

CDR3 sequence reads: CASSEWEGMETQYF. CDR3 nucleotide sequence: TGTGCCAGCAGTGAATGGGAGGGGATGGAGACCCAGTACTTC. The J gene is TRBJ2-5, the V gene TRBV2; 7 bases are shared with TRBD2. J lost 5 bases, V lost 2 bases, and 5 bases had no gene match. The CDR3 runs 14 residues. The V gene's germline CDR1 is SNHLY and CDR2 FYNNEI.

J is TRBJ1-6 and V is TRBV7-8; 7 positions match TRBD1. The germline V gene encodes CDR1 SGHVS and CDR2 FQNEAQ. Trimming took 5 bases from V and 7 from J; bases not matched to a gene: 8. The CDR3 length is 15 residues. The CDR3 reads CASSPETGLNSPLHF. CDR3 DNA: TGTGCCAGCAGCCCAGAGACAGGGCTCAATTCACCCCTCCACTTT.

The chain carries TRBV30 and TRBJ2-1; 12 nucleotides match TRBD2. The CDR3 loop spans 12 amino acids. In germline, CDR1 is GTSNPN, CDR2 SVGIG (reference sequence). With 7 bases clipped from V and 7 bases from J, the junction kept 2 bases outside the gene matches. The CDR3: CASSGGVNEQFF. The CDR3 DNA sequence: TGTGCCTCTAGCGGGGGGGTGAATGAGCAGTTCTTC. Full variable domain (rest looked up from reference TRBV30 and TRBJ2-1): SQTIHQWPATLVQPVGSPLSLECTVEGTSNPNLYWYRQAAGRGLQLLFYSVGIGQISSEVPQNLSASRPQDRQFILSSKKLLLSDSGFYLCASSGGVNEQFFGPGTRLTVL.

This chain links TRBV5-5 with TRBJ1-1; no firm D call. The length of the CDR3 is 15 residues. Germline values: CDR1 SGHKS, CDR2 YYEKEE (reference sequence). The V end was cut by 1 base, the J end by 4 bases, with 14 bases between. The CDR3 sequence: CASSLLGGPGTEAFF. The CDR3 DNA sequence: TGTGCCAGCAGCTTGCTGGGAGGGCCCGGCACTGAAGCTTTCTTT.

The rearrangement links TRBV4-3 to TRBJ2-2; possible D gene TRBD1, 5 bases. This CDR3 comprises 14 residues. CDR1 is LGHNA, CDR2 YSLEER, per germline. V lost 2 bases to trimming and J lost 6 bases, with 10 bases between them. The CDR3 sequence: CASSQKRGPGELFF. The CDR3 DNA sequence: TGCGCCAGCAGCCAAAAAAGGGGTCCCGGGGAGCTGTTTTTT.

The sample holds many counts of this clone. This chain joins TRBV15 and TRBJ1-4; D unclear. CDR3 length equals 16 residues. Germline values: CDR1 LNHNV, CDR2 YYDKDF (reference sequence). Trimming cost V 1 base and J 8 bases, with 17 bases left between them. The CDR3 sequence: CATSRVSGLLEEKLFF. The DNA of the CDR3 is TGTGCCACCAGCAGAGTTTCCGGACTCCTGGAGGAAAAACTGTTTTTT.

The V gene is TRBV6-5, the J gene TRBJ2-5; 8 positions agree with TRBD2. The V gene end was trimmed by 0 bases and the J gene end by 4 bases; junction bases not matched to a gene: 7. The CDR3 is made up of 16 amino acids. The germline V gene has CDR1 MNHEY and CDR2 SVGAGI. In nucleotides, the CDR3 is TGTGCCAGCAGTTACTCCCGGGGGGGCGGTCGAGAGACCCAGTACTTC. Translated, it gives CASSYSRGGGRETQYF.

This chain links TRBV5-1 with TRBJ2-7; tentative D call: TRBD2 (5 bases). The CDR3 contains 13 residues. The V gene lost 4 bases and the J gene lost 2 bases, with 10 bases spanning the gap. Germline V lookup: CDR1 SGHRS, CDR2 YFSETQ. The CDR3 nucleotides are TGCGCCAGCAGCCCTACGAGGGCCTACGAGCAGTACTTC. Residues: CASSPTRAYEQYF.

V is TRBV29-1 and J is TRBJ2-1; 10 nucleotides line up with TRBD2. J gave up 10 bases and V 4 bases, and 7 bases lay outside the gene matches. CDR1 is SQVTM and CDR2 is ANQGSEA in the germline V gene. CDR3 length: 13 residues. CDR3 sequence: CSVGGSGGPEQFF. The CDR3 nucleotides are TGCAGCGTTGGCGGTAGCGGGGGGCCCGAGCAGTTCTTC.